This record covers a single T cell receptor beta chain. This sample is drawn from a study of T cell responses to AZD1222 COVID-19 vaccine. Trimming removed 3 bases from V and 0 bases from J, with 7 bases in between. The CDR3 runs to 13 residues. The germline V gene encodes CDR1 SGHRS and CDR2 YFSETQ. The protocol was immunoSEQ multiplex PCR, while the TCRdb copy is restricted to in-frame clones and leaves out a portion. The table includes about 120,000 clones, approximately 92% detected once. The clonotype comes from an adult who received the AZD1222 COVID-19 vaccine. J is TRBJ2-7 and V is TRBV5-1; D gene ambiguous. The specimen was peripheral blood, collected 28 days after the second AZD1222 dose. CDR3 loop: CASSSESSYEQYF. The CDR3 region has the DNA TGCGCCAGCAGCTCAGAAAGCTCCTACGAGCAGTACTTC.